Shown below are 30 T cell receptor beta chains from a single sample sequenced in a study of OX40 agonist ivuxolimab in advanced cancers. Profiling relied on immunoSEQ multiplex PCR, and the TCRdb table lists in-frame clones only, not all of them. The data contain tens of thousands of clones, about 92% of them seen just once; the ten biggest clones take up roughly a tenth. This specimen was CD4+ or CD8+ T cells sorted from blood, taken in a trial of the OX40 agonist ivuxolimab. The receptors were sampled from an adult with an advanced solid tumor such as melanoma, head and neck, liver or kidney cancer.

The chain recombines TRBV7-6 with TRBJ1-2; D gene unclear. Germline assignment: CDR1 SGHVS and CDR2 FNYEAQ. Trimming removed 0 bases from V and 9 bases from J, with 11 bases in between. This CDR3 is 13 amino acids long. As DNA, the CDR3 is TGTGCCAGCAGCTTAGCGCGAAGTTGCTGCTACACCTTC. It specifies CASSLARSCCYTF.

The V gene is TRBV27, the J gene TRBJ1-1, with D perhaps TRBD1 (5 bases). From germline, CDR1 is MNHEY and CDR2 SMNVEV (reference sequence). The ends were cut back, 1 base at V and 2 bases at J, with 8 bases in the middle. The CDR3 loop spans 14 amino acids. The CDR3 loop reads CASSLLGTNTEAFF. The CDR3 coding sequence is TGTGCCAGCAGTTTATTGGGGACCAACACTGAAGCTTTCTTT.

This rearrangement joins TRBV5-5 to TRBJ1-6; 9 bases align to TRBD1. J gave up 7 bases and V 1 base, and 6 bases lay outside the gene matches. CDR3 length equals 16 residues. Germline CDR1 SGHKS, CDR2 YYEKEE (reference sequence). Written as DNA, the CDR3 is TGTGCCAGCAGCTTGATAGGGACAGGGAGGAATTCACCCCTCCACTTT. Amino acid sequence: CASSLIGTGRNSPLHF.

This clone was picked up one time. The CDR3 nucleotides read TGTGCCAGCAGAAGAGGGGGGGGTGAAGCTTTCTTT. Translating gives CASRRGGGEAFF. V usage is TRBV2 and J usage is TRBJ1-1, with D possibly matching TRBD1 (6 bases). Deletions cut 6 bases from V and 7 bases from J, with 12 bases between. Per germline, CDR1 SNHLY and CDR2 FYNNEI. The CDR3 loop spans 12 amino acids. Using reference TRBV2 and TRBJ1-1 for the parts outside the CDR3, the full variable domain is EPEVTQTPSHQVTQMGQEVILRCVPISNHLYFYWYRQILGQKVEFLVSFYNNEISEKSEIFDDQFSVERPDGSNFTLKIRSTKLEDSAMYFCASRRGGGEAFFGQGTRLTVV.

The rearrangement uses TRBV5-8 and TRBJ1-1; D is unclear. Germline V gene sequence: CDR1 SGHTS, CDR2 YDEGEE. The CDR3 contains 15 residues. Trimming took off 4 bases at V and 1 base at J, with 14 bases between the two ends. The CDR3 region is CASSPGGVWNTEAFF. As DNA, the CDR3 is TGTGCCAGCAGCCCCGGTGGGGTTTGGAACACTGAAGCTTTCTTT.

The rearrangement links TRBV6-4 to TRBJ2-1; D gene ambiguous. V was pared by 4 bases and J by 3 bases, with 7 bases between. The V gene's germline CDR1 is MRHNA and CDR2 SNTAGT. CDR3 size: 13 residues. The CDR3 DNA sequence: TGTGCCAGCAGTGGTGGGAACTACAATGAGCAGTTCTTC. As protein: CASSGGNYNEQFF.

This chain uses TRBV29-1 with TRBJ1-2; 7 nucleotides match TRBD1. The CDR3 has 15 residues. Unmatched junction bases numbered 13, after V lost 8 bases and J lost 1 base. Germline V gene lookup returns CDR1 SQVTM and CDR2 ANQGSEA. This CDR3 is CSTSGTEKINYGYTF. The CDR3 DNA sequence: TGCAGCACCTCCGGGACAGAGAAGATTAACTATGGCTACACCTTC.

The chain has TRBV2 and TRBJ2-5, with 13 bases lining up with TRBD2. Looked up from germline, CDR1 is SNHLY and CDR2 is FYNNEI. The V gene end was trimmed by 6 bases and the J gene end by 2 bases; junction bases not matched to a gene: 3. The CDR3 totals 15 residues. In DNA form, the CDR3 reads TGTGCCAGCAGAGGGACTAGCGGGGAACAAGAGACCCAGTACTTC. Its translation: CASRGTSGEQETQYF.

The chain links TRBV7-3 to TRBJ2-1, with D maybe TRBD2 (7 bases). V lost 2 bases to trimming and J lost 8 bases, with 19 bases between them. CDR1 and CDR2 (germline): SGHTA, FQGTGA. The CDR3 sequence is 16 residues long. The CDR3 here is CASSLLTLGGPDEQFF. CDR3 bases: TGTGCCAGCAGCTTATTGACCCTCGGGGGGCCGGATGAGCAGTTCTTC.

V and J are TRBV12-5 and TRBJ2-7; D possibly corresponds to TRBD1 (6 bases). Trimming took off 6 bases at V and 2 bases at J, with 17 bases between the two ends. Germline assignment: CDR1 LGHNT and CDR2 FRNRAP. The CDR3 contains 15 residues. The CDR3: CASGPPGHPAYEQYF. CDR3 nucleotide sequence: TGTGCTAGTGGCCCACCGGGACACCCAGCCTACGAGCAGTACTTC.

The chain joins TRBV4-1 to TRBJ2-2; 10 nucleotides line up with TRBD1. Germline CDR1 MGHRA, CDR2 YSYEKL. The V and J ends lost 4 bases and 3 bases, in that order; junction bases with no gene match: 8. This CDR3 contains 17 residues. The DNA of the CDR3 is TGCGCCAGCAGCCTAGAAGCCGGGACAGGGGACACCGGGGAGCTGTTTTTT. Translation gives CASSLEAGTGDTGELFF.

The rearrangement uses TRBV2 and TRBJ1-2, with 8 bases fitting TRBD1. The ends lost 6 bases at V and 3 bases at J; junction bases unmatched: 6. From germline, CDR1 is SNHLY and CDR2 FYNNEI. The CDR3 has 14 residues. CDR3 nucleotide sequence: TGTGCCAGCAGCGTTGGACAGGGCGACTATGGCTACACCTTC. Amino acid sequence: CASSVGQGDYGYTF.

The genes are TRBV10-1 and TRBJ2-5; D possibly corresponds to TRBD2 (6 bases). The end of the DNA is better explained by TRBJ2-7, so the J call may be wrong. CDR3 length equals 15 residues. Per germline, CDR1 WNHNN and CDR2 SYGVQD (reference sequence). CDR3 coding DNA: TGCGCCAGCAGTGGGGGGGAAGCGCAACGCTACGAGCAGTACTTC. It is translated as CASSGGEAQRYEQYF.

CDR3 sequence reads: CASSQASGPNNEQFF. Here the CDR3 DNA reads TGCGCCAGCAGCCAAGCTAGCGGACCGAACAATGAGCAGTTCTTC. The V gene is TRBV4-3, the J gene TRBJ2-1; 7 nucleotides line up with TRBD2. Trimming cost V 1 base and J 5 bases; bases outside gene matches: 5. Germline V gene sequence: CDR1 LGHNA, CDR2 YSLEER. The length of the CDR3 is 15 residues.

This clone was picked up one time. The chain couples TRBV5-1 to TRBJ1-1; weak D call: TRBD1 (5 bases). The V end lost 4 bases, the J end lost 0 bases, and 19 bases lay between the germline ends. Germline V CDR1 and CDR2: SGHRS, YFSETQ. The CDR3 spans 17 residues. CDR3 sequence: CASSPYGGEVMNTEAFF. CDR3 sequence (DNA): TGCGCCAGCAGCCCGTATGGAGGGGAGGTAATGAACACTGAAGCTTTCTTT.

The V gene is TRBV30, the J gene TRBJ1-4, with a possible D match to TRBD1 (6 bases). The germline gives CDR1 GTSNPN, CDR2 SVGIG (reference sequence). V lost 0 bases and J 8 bases, leaving 16 bases between the germline ends. The CDR3 consists of 15 residues. The CDR3 protein is CAWSVLGGAGEKLFF. The DNA of the CDR3 is TGTGCCTGGAGTGTACTGGGGGGGGCAGGGGAAAAACTGTTTTTT.

The chain carries TRBV15 and TRBJ1-2; no firm D call. Germline CDR1 reads LNHNV; CDR2 reads YYDKDF (reference sequence). The CDR3 has 15 amino acids. V was shortened by 6 bases and J by 2 bases, with 16 bases between the two germline ends. CDR3 loop: CATRGDGGRNYGYTF. CDR3 sequence (DNA): TGTGCCACCAGGGGAGACGGAGGCAGGAACTATGGCTACACCTTC.

The chain is built from TRBV2 and TRBJ2-5; 12 positions agree with TRBD2. Germline V lookup: CDR1 SNHLY, CDR2 FYNNEI. This CDR3 is built from 17 residues. V trimming: 8 bases; J trimming: 5 bases; junction bases outside the gene matches: 15. The CDR3 reads CASGPGELAGGRETQYF. DNA for the CDR3: TGTGCCAGCGGCCCCGGTGAACTAGCGGGGGGTAGGGAGACCCAGTACTTC.

The V call is TRBV6-6, the J call TRBJ1-1, with 7 bases lining up with TRBD1. Per the germline V gene, CDR1 is MNHNY and CDR2 is SVGAGI (reference sequence). J lost 10 bases, V lost 6 bases, and 14 bases had no gene match. This CDR3 has 14 amino acids. CDR3 DNA: TGTGCCAGCAGCATTAGCTTGGGGCCAGGGGGAGCTTTCTTT. It codes for CASSISLGPGGAFF.

The chain couples TRBV27 to TRBJ2-7, with D possibly TRBD2 on 6 matching bases. V lost 10 bases and J lost 2, with 18 bases in between. Germline lookup yields CDR1 MNHEY and CDR2 SMNVEV (reference sequence). The CDR3 loop spans 14 amino acids. The CDR3 DNA reads TGTGCCACCCAACCTGGGGGGAGTGCCTACGAGCAGTACTTC. Protein sequence: CATQPGGSAYEQYF.

This chain links TRBV7-6 with TRBJ2-3; D possibly matches TRBD1 or TRBD2 (6 bases each). The V end was cut by 1 base, the J end by 4 bases, with 15 bases between. Germline loops: CDR1 SGHVS, CDR2 FNYEAQ. This CDR3 region has 16 residues. CDR3 protein: CASSLGPRGAADTQYF. The DNA of the CDR3 is TGTGCCAGCAGCTTAGGCCCAAGGGGGGCTGCAGATACGCAGTATTTT.

This rearrangement joins TRBV12-5 to TRBJ2-1; TRBD2 aligns across 7 bases. The trim removed 6 bases at V and 6 bases at J, leaving 5 bases unmatched. Germline V lookup: CDR1 LGHNT, CDR2 FRNRAP. The CDR3 loop spans 13 amino acids. CDR3 amino acids: CASGPGLPNEQFF. CDR3 nucleotides: TGTGCTAGTGGCCCGGGACTACCCAATGAGCAGTTCTTC.

The chain recombines TRBV9 with TRBJ2-3; D is unresolved. The CDR3 sequence is 14 residues long. The germline CDR1 and CDR2 sequences are SGDLS and YYNGEE. Trimming removed 0 bases at V and 4 bases at J, with 9 bases between. In nucleotides, the CDR3 is TGTGCCAGCAGCGTAGACGGTGGGTCAGATACGCAGTATTTT. Amino acids: CASSVDGGSDTQYF.

The rearrangement links TRBV7-6 to TRBJ2-2; maybe TRBD2 (6 bases). Germline V gene sequence: CDR1 SGHVS, CDR2 FNYEAQ. V lost 4 bases to trimming and J lost 1 base, with 10 bases between them. The CDR3 is 15 residues long. CDR3 sequence reads: CASSSGRENTGELFF. CDR3 in DNA: TGTGCCAGCAGCTCCGGGAGAGAGAACACCGGGGAGCTGTTTTTT.

The V call is TRBV6-5, the J call TRBJ1-1; D uncertain. CDR1 is MNHEY, CDR2 SVGAGI, per germline. The CDR3 has 13 residues. The V end lost 2 bases, the J end lost 2 bases, and 6 bases lay between the germline ends. The CDR3 bases are TGTGCCAGCAGTTACGCAGCTAACACTGAAGCTTTCTTT. Translation: CASSYAANTEAFF.

The chain has TRBV9 and TRBJ2-1, with D possibly being TRBD1 or TRBD2 (6 bases each). The V gene lost 0 bases and the J gene lost 7 bases, with 14 bases spanning the gap. The germline V gene encodes CDR1 SGDLS and CDR2 YYNGEE. CDR3 length equals 15 residues. CDR3 loop: CASSVGGASRNEQFF. The CDR3, as DNA: TGTGCCAGCAGCGTAGGGGGGGCGTCTAGGAATGAGCAGTTCTTC. Together with reference TRBV9 and TRBJ2-1, the CDR3 gives the full variable domain: DSGVTQTPKHLITATGQRVTLRCSPRSGDLSVYWYQQSLDQGLQFLIQYYNGEERAKGNILERFSAQQFPDLHSELNLSSLELGDSALYFCASSVGGASRNEQFFGPGTRLTVL.

The chain has TRBV10-1 and TRBJ2-7; D assignment may be TRBD1 or TRBD2 (5 bases each). CDR1 is WNHNN, CDR2 SYGVQD, per germline (reference sequence). The CDR3 loop spans 13 amino acids. V lost 4 bases and J 0 bases, leaving 7 bases between the germline ends. CDR3 sequence: CASSAGTSYEQYF. The DNA of the CDR3 is TGCGCCAGCAGTGCGGGGACCTCCTACGAGCAGTACTTC.

The rearrangement links TRBV2 to TRBJ2-7; no clear D gene. V lost 1 base to trimming and J lost 4 bases, with 11 bases between them. The CDR3 is 14 amino acids. Germline V gene data show CDR1 as SNHLY and CDR2 as FYNNEI. Written as DNA, the CDR3 is TGTGCCAGCAGTGAAGTAGGCTCCGCTTACGAGCAGTACTTC. As protein: CASSEVGSAYEQYF.

This chain joins TRBV27 and TRBJ2-2; D is perhaps TRBD2 (6 bases). CDR3 length equals 13 residues. CDR1 MNHEY and CDR2 SMNVEV come from the germline V gene (reference sequence). Trimming took off 3 bases at V and 5 bases at J, with 7 bases between the two ends. CDR3 sequence reads: CASSLGGTGELFF. For the CDR3, the DNA is TGTGCCAGCAGTTTGGGGGGAACCGGGGAGCTGTTTTTT.

This rearrangement joins TRBV11-2 to TRBJ1-2; D is possibly TRBD1 (5 bases). Germline lookup yields CDR1 SGHAT and CDR2 FQNNGV. The CDR3 has 14 residues. Trimming pared 5 bases from V and 4 bases from J, leaving 14 bases between. CDR3 bases: TGTGCCAGCAGCATAGGGACGGCCCCCTATGGCTACACCTTC. Translating it yields CASSIGTAPYGYTF.